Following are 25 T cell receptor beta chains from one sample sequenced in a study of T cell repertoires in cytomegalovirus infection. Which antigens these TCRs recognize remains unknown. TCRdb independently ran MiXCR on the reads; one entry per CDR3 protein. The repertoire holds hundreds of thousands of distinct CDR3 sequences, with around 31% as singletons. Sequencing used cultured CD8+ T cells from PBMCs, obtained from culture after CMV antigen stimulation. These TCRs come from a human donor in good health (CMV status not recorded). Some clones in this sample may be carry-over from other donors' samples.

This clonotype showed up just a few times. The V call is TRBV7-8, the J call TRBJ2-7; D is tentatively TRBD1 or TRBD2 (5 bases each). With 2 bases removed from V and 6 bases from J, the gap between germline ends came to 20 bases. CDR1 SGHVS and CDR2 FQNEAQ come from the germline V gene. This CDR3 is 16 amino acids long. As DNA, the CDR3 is TGTGCCAGCAGCTTATCCCGGGAAGGGGCCCTACCCGAGCAGTACGTC. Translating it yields CASSLSREGALPEQYV.

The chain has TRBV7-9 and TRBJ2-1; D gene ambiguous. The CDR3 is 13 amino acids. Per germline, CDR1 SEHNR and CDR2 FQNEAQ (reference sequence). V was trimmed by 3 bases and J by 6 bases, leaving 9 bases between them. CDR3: CASSLPFGNEQFF. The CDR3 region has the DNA TGTGCCAGCAGCTTGCCTTTCGGCAATGAGCAGTTCTTC.

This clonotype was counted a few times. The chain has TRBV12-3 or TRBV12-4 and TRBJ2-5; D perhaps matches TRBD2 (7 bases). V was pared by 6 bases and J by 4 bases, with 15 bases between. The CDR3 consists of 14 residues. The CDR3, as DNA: TGTGCCAGCAGGTCCCGGGGGGCACGAGAGACCCAGTACTTC. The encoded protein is CASRSRGARETQYF.

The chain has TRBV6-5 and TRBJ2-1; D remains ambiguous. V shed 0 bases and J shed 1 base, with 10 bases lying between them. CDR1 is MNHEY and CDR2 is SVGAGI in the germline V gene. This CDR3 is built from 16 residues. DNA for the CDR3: TGTGCCAGCAGTTACTCGAATAGATATTCCTACAATGAGCAGTTCTTC. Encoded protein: CASSYSNRYSYNEQFF.

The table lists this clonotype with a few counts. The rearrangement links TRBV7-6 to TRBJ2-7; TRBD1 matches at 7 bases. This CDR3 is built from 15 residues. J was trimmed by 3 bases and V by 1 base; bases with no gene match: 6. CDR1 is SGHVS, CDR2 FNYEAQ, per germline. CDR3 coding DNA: TGTGCCAGCAGCTTAGAGACAGGGAGTGTCTACGAGCAGTACTTC. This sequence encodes CASSLETGSVYEQYF. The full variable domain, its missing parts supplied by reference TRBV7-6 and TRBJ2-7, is GAGVSQSPRYKVTKRGQDVALRCDPISGHVSLYWYRQALGQGPEFLTYFNYEAQQDKSGLPNDRFSAERPEGSISTLTIQRTEQRDSAMYRCASSLETGSVYEQYFGPGTRLTVT.

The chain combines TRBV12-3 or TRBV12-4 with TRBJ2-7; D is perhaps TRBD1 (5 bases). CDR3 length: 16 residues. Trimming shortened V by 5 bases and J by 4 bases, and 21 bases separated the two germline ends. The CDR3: CASSPDSLAASYEQYV. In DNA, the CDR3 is TGTGCCAGCAGTCCCGACAGCCTGGCGGCGAGTTACGAGCAGTACGTC.

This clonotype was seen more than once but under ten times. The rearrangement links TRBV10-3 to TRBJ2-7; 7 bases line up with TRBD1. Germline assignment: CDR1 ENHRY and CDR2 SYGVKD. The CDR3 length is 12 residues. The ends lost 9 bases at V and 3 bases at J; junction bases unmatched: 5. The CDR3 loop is CAITTGHYEQYF. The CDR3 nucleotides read TGTGCCATAACGACAGGGCACTACGAGCAGTACTTC.

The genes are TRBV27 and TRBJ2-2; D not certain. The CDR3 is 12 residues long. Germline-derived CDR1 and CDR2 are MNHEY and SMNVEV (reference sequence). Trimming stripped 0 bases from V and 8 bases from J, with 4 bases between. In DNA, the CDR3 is TGTGCCAGCAGTTTATCGTTGGGGGAGCTGTTTTTT. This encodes CASSLSLGELFF.

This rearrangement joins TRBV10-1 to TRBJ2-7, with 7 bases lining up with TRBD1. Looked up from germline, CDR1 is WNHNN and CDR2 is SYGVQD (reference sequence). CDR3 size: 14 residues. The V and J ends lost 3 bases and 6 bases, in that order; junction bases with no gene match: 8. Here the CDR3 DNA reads TGCGCCAGCAGTGATCAAGGGGGCCCCGGCGAGCAGTACTTC. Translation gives CASSDQGGPGEQYF.

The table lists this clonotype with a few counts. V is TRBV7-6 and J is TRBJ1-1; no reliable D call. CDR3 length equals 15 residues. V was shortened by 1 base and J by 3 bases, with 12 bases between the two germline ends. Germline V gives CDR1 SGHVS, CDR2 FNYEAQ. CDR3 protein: CASSLETGAHTEAFF. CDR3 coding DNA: TGTGCCAGCAGCTTAGAAACCGGCGCTCACACTGAAGCTTTCTTT.

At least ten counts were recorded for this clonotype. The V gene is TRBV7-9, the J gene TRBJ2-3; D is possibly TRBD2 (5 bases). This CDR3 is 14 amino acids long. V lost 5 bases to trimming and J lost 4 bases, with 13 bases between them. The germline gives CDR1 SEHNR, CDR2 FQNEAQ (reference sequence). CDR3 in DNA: TGTGCCAGCAGCCATTCACTAGGGCCAGATACGCAGTATTTT. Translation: CASSHSLGPDTQYF.

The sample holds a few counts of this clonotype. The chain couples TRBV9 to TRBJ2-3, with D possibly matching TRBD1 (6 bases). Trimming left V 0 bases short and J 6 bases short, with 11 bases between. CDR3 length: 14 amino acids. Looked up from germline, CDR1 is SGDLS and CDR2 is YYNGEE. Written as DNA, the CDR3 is TGTGCCAGCAGCGTAGCTTCAGGGGCGGATACGCAGTATTTT. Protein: CASSVASGADTQYF.

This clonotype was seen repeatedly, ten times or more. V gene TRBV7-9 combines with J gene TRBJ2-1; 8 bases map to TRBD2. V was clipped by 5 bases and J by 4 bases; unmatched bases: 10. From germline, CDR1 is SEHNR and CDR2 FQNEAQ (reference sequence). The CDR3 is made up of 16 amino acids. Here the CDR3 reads CASSPAGGGRYNEQFF. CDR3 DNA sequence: TGTGCCAGCAGCCCGGCCGGGGGGGGGAGATACAATGAGCAGTTCTTC. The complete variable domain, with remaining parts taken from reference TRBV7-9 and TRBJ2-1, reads DTGVSQNPRHKITKRGQNVTFRCDPISEHNRLYWYRQTLGQGPEFLTYFQNEAQLEKSRLLSDRFSAERPKGSFSTLEIQRTEQGDSAMYLCASSPAGGGRYNEQFFGPGTRLTVL.

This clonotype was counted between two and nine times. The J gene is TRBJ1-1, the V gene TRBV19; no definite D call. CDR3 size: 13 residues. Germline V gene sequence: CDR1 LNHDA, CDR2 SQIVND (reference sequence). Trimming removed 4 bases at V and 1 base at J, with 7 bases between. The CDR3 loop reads CASSKYKNTEAFF. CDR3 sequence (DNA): TGTGCCAGTAGTAAGTACAAGAACACTGAAGCTTTCTTT.

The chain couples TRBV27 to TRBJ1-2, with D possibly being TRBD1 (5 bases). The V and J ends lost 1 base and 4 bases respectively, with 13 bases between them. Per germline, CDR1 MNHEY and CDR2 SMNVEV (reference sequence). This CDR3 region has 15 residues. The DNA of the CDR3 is TGTGCCAGCAGTTTATTTGCAGGGAGGGCCTATGGCTACACCTTC. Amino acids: CASSLFAGRAYGYTF.

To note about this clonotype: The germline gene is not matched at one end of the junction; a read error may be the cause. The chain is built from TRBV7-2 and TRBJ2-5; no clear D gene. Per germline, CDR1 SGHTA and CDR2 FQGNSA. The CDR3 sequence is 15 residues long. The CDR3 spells CANSSWTDYQETQYF. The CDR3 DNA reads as TGTGCCAACAGCTCCTGGACGGATTACCAAGAGACCCAGTACTTC.

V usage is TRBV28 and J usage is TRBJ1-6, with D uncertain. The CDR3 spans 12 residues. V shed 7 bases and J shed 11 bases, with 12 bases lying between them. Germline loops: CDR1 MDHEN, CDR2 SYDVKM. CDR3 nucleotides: TGTGCCAGCACGACGCCCAAGGCACCCCTCCACTTT. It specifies CASTTPKAPLHF.

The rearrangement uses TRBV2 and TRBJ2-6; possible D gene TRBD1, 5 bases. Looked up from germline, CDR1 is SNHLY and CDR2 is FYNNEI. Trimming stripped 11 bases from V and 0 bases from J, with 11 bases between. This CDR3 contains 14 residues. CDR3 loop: CADGQPSGANVLTF. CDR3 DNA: TGTGCCGACGGACAACCCTCTGGGGCCAACGTCCTGACTTTC. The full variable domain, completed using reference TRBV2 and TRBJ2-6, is EPEVTQTPSHQVTQMGQEVILRCVPISNHLYFYWYRQILGQKVEFLVSFYNNEISEKSEIFDDQFSVERPDGSNFTLKIRSTKLEDSAMYFCADGQPSGANVLTFGAGSRLTVL.

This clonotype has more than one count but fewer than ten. CDR3 in amino acids: CASSLALRGLGDGYTF. The DNA for the CDR3 is TGTGCCAGCAGCTTAGCCCTTCGGGGACTAGGGGATGGCTACACCTTC. The rearrangement joins TRBV7-6 to TRBJ1-2; weak D call: TRBD1 (5 bases). Germline V gene lookup returns CDR1 SGHVS and CDR2 FNYEAQ. This CDR3 spans 16 amino acids. With 0 bases removed from V and 6 bases from J, the gap between germline ends came to 17 bases.

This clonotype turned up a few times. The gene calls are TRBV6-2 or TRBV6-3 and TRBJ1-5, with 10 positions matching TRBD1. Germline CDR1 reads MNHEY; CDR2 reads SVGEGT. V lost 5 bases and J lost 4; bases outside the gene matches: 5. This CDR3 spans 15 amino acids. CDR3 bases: TGTGCCAGCAGTCACGGGACAGGGGCGAATCAGCCCCAGCATTTT. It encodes CASSHGTGANQPQHF.

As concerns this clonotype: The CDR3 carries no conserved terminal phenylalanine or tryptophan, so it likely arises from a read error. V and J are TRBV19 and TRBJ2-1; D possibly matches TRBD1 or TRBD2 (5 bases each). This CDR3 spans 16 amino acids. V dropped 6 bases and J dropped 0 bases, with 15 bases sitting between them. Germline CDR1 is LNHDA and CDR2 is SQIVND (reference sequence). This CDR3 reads CASRPGAYLSYNEQFS. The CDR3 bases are TGTGCCAGTAGACCCGGGGCCTATCTCTCCTACAATGAGCAGTTCTCC.

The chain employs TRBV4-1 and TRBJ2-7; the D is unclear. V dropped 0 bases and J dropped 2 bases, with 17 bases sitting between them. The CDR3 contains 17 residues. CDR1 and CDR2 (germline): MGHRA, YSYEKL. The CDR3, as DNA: TGCGCCAGCAGCCAAGATAGTGTTGTCCCCGGCCCCTACGAGCAGTACTTC. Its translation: CASSQDSVVPGPYEQYF.

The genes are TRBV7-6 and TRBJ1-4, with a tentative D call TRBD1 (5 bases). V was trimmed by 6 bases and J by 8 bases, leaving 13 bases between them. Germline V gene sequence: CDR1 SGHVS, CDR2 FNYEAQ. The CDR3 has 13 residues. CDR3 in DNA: TGTGCCAGCAGACCGAGGTCAGGGGAAAAACTGTTTTTT. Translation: CASRPRSGEKLFF.

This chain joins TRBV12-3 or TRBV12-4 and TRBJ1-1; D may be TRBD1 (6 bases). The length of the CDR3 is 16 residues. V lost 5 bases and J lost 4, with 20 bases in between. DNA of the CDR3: TGTGCCAGCAGTACCGAGGACAGCCACGTACTCACTGAAGCTTTCTTT. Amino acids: CASSTEDSHVLTEAFF.

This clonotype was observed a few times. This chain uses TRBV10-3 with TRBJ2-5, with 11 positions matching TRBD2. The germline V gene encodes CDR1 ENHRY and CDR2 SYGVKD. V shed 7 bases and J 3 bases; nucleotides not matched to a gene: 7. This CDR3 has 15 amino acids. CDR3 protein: CAITAGTSGKETQYF. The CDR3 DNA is TGTGCCATCACCGCAGGGACTAGCGGAAAAGAGACCCAGTACTTC.